This record looks at one T cell receptor beta chain sequence and its context. No antigen is known for it. The data were obtained in a study of blood T cells in healthy people across ages. Samples each yielded at least 6 micrograms of total RNA. The ends were cut back, 7 bases at V and 0 bases at J, with 12 bases in the middle. The CDR3 contains 15 residues. General study findings and limits: Significant beta diversity loss was already apparent by age about 42, declining roughly linearly. The long-lived group displayed more naive CD4+ cells, plus higher diversity, than the aged donors did.

Through a sample-barcoded 5' primer and a J-beta primer mix, a second PCR was run for roughly 6 to 12 cycles. A template-switch adaptor with 12 random nucleotides tagged each cDNA molecule. TCRdb re-called the 5' RACE reads with MiXCR, one entry per CDR3 protein. The table lists roughly 1,700,000 distinct CDR3 sequences, about 30% of them singletons, with roughly 8.2% in the top ten. This TCR derives from a woman in her 30s in good health. This rearrangement joins TRBV12-3 or TRBV12-4 to TRBJ2-2, with D maybe TRBD1 (6 bases). The sequenced material came from blood. CDR3 nucleotides: TGTGCCAGCACTTCCGGGACAACGAACACCGGGGAGCTGTTTTTT. Translated: CASTSGTTNTGELFF.